A selection of T cell receptor beta chains follows, all from one sample in a study of regulatory T cells in long-lasting Graves disease. TCRdb ran MiXCR on the multiplex PCR reads and lists one entry per CDR3 protein. Altogether about 470,000 distinct CDR3 sequences are present, less than 25% being singletons, with the ten largest covering over 7.5%. Material: peripheral blood mononuclear cells (PBMCs), obtained when the disease was refractory, from a patient treated with antithyroid drugs. The receptors shown here come from a female donor with Graves disease. The CDR3 runs from the conserved cysteine through the conserved F or W. A D gene is named only where the DNA matches it firmly. Rows give clone size only sometimes, using once, few, many, or a class for an expanded clone.

>TRBD2|few|TRBV10-3|TRBJ2-7
CASFSGRAGYEQYF
TGTGCCAGCTTTAGCGGGAGGGCTGGGTACGAGCAGTACTTC
>-|many|TRBV27|TRBJ2-5
CASSLSGGLGETQYF
TGTGCCAGCAGTTTATCAGGGGGACTGGGAGAGACCCAGTACTTC
>-|many|TRBV11-2|TRBJ2-7
CASSPRWEQYF
TGTGCCAGCAGTCCTCGTTGGGAGCAGTACTTC
>-|many|TRBV6-1|TRBJ2-7
CASSKNSYEQYF
TGTGCCAGCAGTAAGAACTCCTACGAGCAGTACTTC
>-|many|TRBV29-1|TRBJ2-7
CSVEAYYEQYF
TGCAGCGTTGAGGCATACTACGAGCAGTACTTC
>TRBD2|many|TRBV6-1|TRBJ2-7
CASTQRGTSGYEQYF
TGTGCCAGCACCCAAAGAGGGACTAGCGGCTACGAGCAGTACTTC
>TRBD1|few|TRBV7-8|TRBJ1-1
CASSPWTGFDEAFF
TGTGCCAGCAGCCCGTGGACAGGGTTTGATGAAGCTTTCTTT
>TRBD1|few|TRBV9|TRBJ2-7
CASSATGGDYEQYF
TGTGCCAGCAGCGCGACAGGGGGTGACTACGAGCAGTACTTC
>TRBD2|many|TRBV7-2|TRBJ2-5
CASRSRLAGWGETQYF
TGTGCCAGCAGGTCGAGACTAGCGGGATGGGGAGAGACCCAGTACTTC
>-|many|TRBV20-1|TRBJ1-2
CSAEDSDRTNYGYTF
TGCAGTGCCGAGGACAGCGATAGAACTAACTATGGCTACACCTTC
>-|few|TRBV19|TRBJ2-2
CASTTRGTPGVTGELFF
TGTGCCAGTACCACCCGCGGGACCCCGGGGGTAACCGGGGAGCTGTTTTTT
>-|many|TRBV28|TRBJ2-5
CASWPRGQGETQYF
TGTGCCAGCTGGCCGCGGGGGCAGGGAGAGACCCAGTACTTC
>-|-|TRBV7-9|TRBJ2-1
CASNLVGLAHEQFF
TGTGCCAGCAACTTAGTTGGGCTAGCACATGAGCAGTTCTTC
>-|few|TRBV14|TRBJ2-7
CASSQEGRGPPYEQYF
TGTGCCAGCAGCCAAGAGGGCAGAGGTCCTCCCTACGAGCAGTACTTC
>-|many|TRBV15|TRBJ1-1
CATSRDRAGGTEAFF
TGTGCCACCAGCAGAGACAGGGCCGGGGGCACTGAAGCTTTCTTT
>-|many|TRBV30|TRBJ1-2
CAWRNGGSGYTF
TGTGCCTGGAGAAATGGGGGTTCCGGCTACACCTTC
>-|few|TRBV6-2/TRBV6-3|TRBJ1-2
CASLASNYGYTF
TGTGCCAGCCTAGCCTCAAACTATGGCTACACCTTC
>TRBD1|few|TRBV29-1|TRBJ2-7
CSVRGATGLYEQYF
TGCAGCGTCCGAGGGGCGACAGGGCTCTACGAGCAGTACTTC
>-|-|TRBV18|TRBJ2-7
CASSPRQEPEIYEQYF
TGTGCCAGCTCACCAAGGCAAGAACCCGAAATCTACGAGCAGTACTTC
>TRBD1|-|TRBV25-1|TRBJ2-5
CASSPSGQRETQYF
TGTGCCAGCAGTCCCTCGGGACAGAGAGAGACCCAGTACTTC
>TRBD1|-|TRBV7-9|TRBJ2-1
CASSQWTGENEQFF
TGTGCCAGCAGCCAATGGACAGGGGAAAATGAGCAGTTCTTC
>-|-|TRBV11-2|TRBJ2-4
CASSRRRENIQYF
TGTGCCAGCAGCCGGAGACGAGAAAACATTCAGTACTTC
>-|few|TRBV7-9|TRBJ2-7
CASSYSGPRNEQYF
TGTGCCAGCAGCTATTCGGGCCCCAGAAACGAGCAGTACTTC
>-|-|TRBV7-9|TRBJ2-1
CASSFDRQTSSYNEQFF
TGTGCCAGCAGCTTTGACAGACAGACGAGCTCCTACAATGAGCAGTTCTTC
>TRBD2|-|TRBV12-3/TRBV12-4|TRBJ2-6
CASSPHQRGYSGANVLTF
TGTGCCAGCAGCCCCCACCAGCGGGGGTACTCTGGGGCCAACGTCCTGACTTTC
>TRBD2|many|TRBV28|TRBJ2-2
CASSLFLTSGRNTGELFF
TGTGCCAGCAGTTTATTCCTGACTAGCGGGAGGAACACCGGGGAGCTGTTTTTT
>-|many|TRBV6-2/TRBV6-3|TRBJ2-5
CASSPGGAGRETQYF
TGTGCCAGCAGCCCCGGCGGGGCAGGCAGGGAGACCCAGTACTTC